The 32 T cell receptor beta chains below all came from one sample that was sequenced in a study of shared clonotypes between healthy human individuals. Assay used: immunoSEQ multiplex PCR; TCRdb lists only in-frame clones, some missing. The sample carries 1 million to 1.3 million clones, more than 75% recorded once. The sample consisted of memory CD4+ T cells from PBMCs. The sample's subset: CD45RA-negative fraction. These receptor sequences come from a man aged 18 to 35 in good health. Some clones in this sample may be carry-over from other donors' samples.

Only one count was recorded for this clone. The V call is TRBV18, the J call TRBJ2-5; D unresolved. The germline gives CDR1 KGHSH, CDR2 LQKENI. Trimming stripped 6 bases from V and 4 bases from J, with 12 bases between. CDR3 length: 13 amino acids. The CDR3 sequence is CASSRPLSETQYF. In DNA, the CDR3 is TGTGCCAGCTCCCGTCCCCTGTCAGAGACCCAGTACTTC.

The V call is TRBV28, the J call TRBJ1-5, with 9 bases fitting TRBD1. Germline CDR1 reads MDHEN; CDR2 reads SYDVKM. J was trimmed by 6 bases and V by 5 bases; bases with no gene match: 8. The CDR3 is 15 amino acids. The CDR3 loop reads CASSAPGQGTQPQHF. In DNA form, the CDR3 reads TGTGCCAGCAGTGCACCGGGACAGGGCACTCAGCCCCAGCATTTT.

A few counts support this clone. Distinct nucleotide sequences in the sample also encode this CDR3. The chain uses TRBV29-1 and TRBJ2-1; 13 bases are a match to TRBD2. The CDR3 contains 14 residues. Germline V gives CDR1 SQVTM, CDR2 ANQGSEA. V trimming: 4 bases; J trimming: 7 bases; junction bases outside the gene matches: 4. In DNA form, the CDR3 reads TGCAGCGTTGTTGGACTAGCGGGAGTTAATGAGCAGTTCTTC. It specifies CSVVGLAGVNEQFF.

The chain uses TRBV19 and TRBJ1-1; 7 bases map to TRBD1. The CDR3 is 17 residues long. V lost 7 bases and J lost 0; bases outside the gene matches: 14. Germline V CDR1 and CDR2: LNHDA, SQIVND (reference sequence). The CDR3 reads CASNTGDRAQMNTEAFF. The CDR3 DNA is TGTGCCAGTAACACGGGGGACAGAGCCCAAATGAACACTGAAGCTTTCTTT.

This clone was found a few times. This chain uses TRBV11-2 with TRBJ2-7, with 8 bases fitting TRBD2. CDR1 is SGHAT, CDR2 FQNNGV, per germline. The CDR3 is 13 residues long. V was clipped by 5 bases and J by 2 bases; unmatched bases: 2. CDR3 in DNA: TGTGCCAGCAGCCGAGCGGGAGCCTACGAGCAGTACTTC. Translated: CASSRAGAYEQYF.

This clone was picked up one time. This sequence joins TRBV2 and TRBJ2-1; TRBD2 matches 10 bases. Germline V gives CDR1 SNHLY, CDR2 FYNNEI. The trim removed 3 bases at V and 4 bases at J, leaving 6 bases unmatched. This CDR3 contains 16 residues. The CDR3 reads CASSETSGQGYNEQFF. Here the CDR3 DNA reads TGTGCCAGCAGTGAGACTAGCGGGCAAGGTTACAATGAGCAGTTCTTC.

A few counts support this clone. The chain links TRBV9 to TRBJ2-1, with 15 nucleotides matching TRBD2. With 4 bases clipped from V and 8 bases from J, the junction kept 7 bases outside the gene matches. Germline assignment: CDR1 SGDLS and CDR2 YYNGEE. The CDR3 is 16 residues long. The CDR3 protein is CASSHQGLAGGDEQFF. As DNA, the CDR3 is TGTGCCAGCAGCCACCAAGGACTAGCGGGAGGGGATGAGCAGTTCTTC.

The chain couples TRBV6-4 to TRBJ2-3; perhaps TRBD1 as D (6 bases). CDR1 and CDR2 from the germline V gene are MRHNA and SNTAGT. This CDR3 is built from 15 residues. V was trimmed by 2 bases and J by 10 bases, leaving 19 bases between them. The CDR3 reads CASSDEGGEGQSQYF. The CDR3 region has the DNA TGTGCCAGCAGTGACGAAGGAGGAGAGGGACAATCGCAGTATTTT.

This sequence joins TRBV5-1 and TRBJ1-2; 10 nucleotides match TRBD1. The CDR3 covers 14 residues. The junction had 10 bases not matched to a gene; V was cut back by 7 bases and J by 7 bases. Germline CDR1 reads SGHRS; CDR2 reads YFSETQ. CDR3 DNA sequence: TGCGCCAGCTCCGTGGGGACAGGGGCCATTGGCTACACCTTC. Translated, it gives CASSVGTGAIGYTF.

This rearrangement joins TRBV7-9 to TRBJ2-7; 12 bases match TRBD2. CDR3 length equals 17 residues. Unmatched junction bases numbered 11, after V lost 5 bases and J lost 3 bases. CDR1 SEHNR and CDR2 FQNEAQ come from the germline V gene (reference sequence). The CDR3 reads CASSEGRTSGTDYEQYF. The CDR3 bases are TGTGCCAGCAGCGAGGGGCGGACTAGCGGGACTGACTACGAGCAGTACTTC.

The V call is TRBV13, the J call TRBJ1-4; D not resolved. Trimming removed 5 bases from V and 3 bases from J, with 22 bases in between. CDR1 and CDR2 from the germline V gene are PRHDT and FYEKMQ (reference sequence). The CDR3 is 18 residues long. The CDR3 loop reads CASSNSQGERGANEKLFF. Here the CDR3 DNA reads TGTGCCAGCAGCAACTCCCAAGGAGAGAGAGGAGCTAATGAAAAACTGTTTTTT.

V and J are TRBV6-6 and TRBJ2-1, with no clear D. Germline V gene data show CDR1 as MNHNY and CDR2 as SVGAGI (reference sequence). Trimming left V 2 bases short and J 6 bases short, with 8 bases between. This CDR3 has 13 amino acids. The CDR3 loop is CASSYVSSNEQFF. The CDR3 nucleotides are TGTGCCAGCAGTTACGTTTCGAGCAATGAGCAGTTCTTC.

The V gene is TRBV6-4, the J gene TRBJ1-2, with D tentatively TRBD1 (5 bases). V lost 1 base and J 8 bases, leaving 17 bases between the germline ends. Germline V gene lookup returns CDR1 MRHNA and CDR2 SNTAGT. This CDR3 is built from 15 residues. The CDR3 reads CASSDLPGAPEGYTF. The CDR3 region has the DNA TGTGCCAGCAGTGACTTACCCGGGGCTCCTGAGGGCTACACCTTC.

The V and J genes are TRBV5-1 and TRBJ2-6; D perhaps matches TRBD1 (6 bases). Between the trimmed V and J ends, which lost 4 bases and 4 bases, there was a span of 15 bases. Germline V CDR1 and CDR2: SGHRS, YFSETQ. This CDR3 contains 16 residues. The CDR3 DNA reads TGCGCCAGCAGCCCAAATCCAGGGGCCGGGGCCAACGTCCTGACTTTC. As protein: CASSPNPGAGANVLTF.

As for this clone: Other DNA sequences in this sample translate to the same CDR3. The chain employs TRBV30 and TRBJ2-3, with unresolved D. From germline, CDR1 is GTSNPN and CDR2 SVGIG (reference sequence). There are 13 residues in the CDR3. The ends were cut back, 3 bases at V and 0 bases at J, with 7 bases in the middle. This chain's CDR3 is CAWRLVSTDTQYF. CDR3 nucleotide sequence: TGTGCCTGGAGGCTTGTGAGCACAGATACGCAGTATTTT.

The genes are TRBV7-9 and TRBJ1-1, with TRBD1 as a possible D gene (5 bases). Trimming shortened V by 5 bases and J by 4 bases, and 17 bases separated the two germline ends. The CDR3 is 15 amino acids. Germline V gene lookup returns CDR1 SEHNR and CDR2 FQNEAQ (reference sequence). CDR3 in amino acids: CASSPRVAGSTEAFF. CDR3 sequence (DNA): TGTGCCAGCAGCCCGCGGGTAGCAGGGAGCACTGAAGCTTTCTTT.

A note on this clone: Distinct nucleotide sequences in the sample also encode this CDR3. This chain joins TRBV5-1 and TRBJ2-7; 8 positions match TRBD2. Germline V CDR1 and CDR2: SGHRS, YFSETQ. Losses at the gene ends were 7 bases for V and 3 bases for J; bases not matched to a gene: 12. The CDR3 totals 15 residues. The DNA for the CDR3 is TGCGCCAGCTCCGGGGGTACTAGCGGTAGCTACGAGCAGTACTTC. Amino acid sequence: CASSGGTSGSYEQYF.

The chain uses TRBV6-5 and TRBJ1-5; D call uncertain. The germline gives CDR1 MNHEY, CDR2 SVGAGI. CDR3 length: 13 amino acids. V lost 5 bases to trimming and J lost 4 bases, with 9 bases between them. CDR3 amino acids: CASSRMVNQPQHF. CDR3 in DNA: TGTGCCAGCAGTCGAATGGTAAATCAGCCCCAGCATTTT.

This sequence joins TRBV7-8 and TRBJ2-5, with TRBD1 matching over 7 bases. The CDR3 sequence is 14 residues long. From germline, CDR1 is SGHVS and CDR2 FQNEAQ. The trim removed 6 bases at V and 5 bases at J, leaving 9 bases unmatched. This CDR3 is CASSYRGLGETQYF. The CDR3 DNA is TGTGCCAGCAGTTACAGGGGTTTAGGGGAGACCCAGTACTTC.

The chain uses TRBV14 and TRBJ2-1; possible D gene TRBD2, 6 bases. CDR3 length: 15 residues. Trimming took 0 bases from V and 8 from J, leaving 14 bases between them. Germline loops: CDR1 SGHDN, CDR2 FVKESK. The CDR3 nucleotides are TGTGCCAGCAGCCAAGATCTGCCTAGCGTGGATGAGCAGTTCTTC. Its translation is CASSQDLPSVDEQFF.

V and J are TRBV5-1 and TRBJ1-2, with 7 bases identical to TRBD1. The CDR3 is made up of 13 amino acids. Germline loops: CDR1 SGHRS, CDR2 YFSETQ. J gave up 6 bases and V 4 bases, and 6 bases lay outside the gene matches. CDR3: CASSLQGKDGYTF. The DNA for the CDR3 is TGCGCCAGCAGCCTACAGGGGAAGGATGGCTACACCTTC.

This rearrangement joins TRBV4-2 to TRBJ2-5, with TRBD2 identical over 9 bases. Germline CDR1 and CDR2: LGHNA and YNFKEQ. The ends lost 4 bases at V and 4 bases at J; junction bases unmatched: 4. The CDR3 spans 14 residues. CDR3 sequence reads: CASSLSGSGETQYF. CDR3 nucleotide sequence: TGTGCCAGCAGCCTTAGCGGGAGTGGAGAGACCCAGTACTTC.

This clone showed up just a few times. The rearrangement links TRBV25-1 to TRBJ2-5, with TRBD1 identical over 8 bases. Germline CDR1 reads MGHDK; CDR2 reads SYGVNS. The junction had 5 bases not matched to a gene; V was cut back by 2 bases and J by 3 bases. The CDR3 spans 15 residues. The CDR3 DNA follows: TGTGCCAGCAGTGAAGGCCAGGGGGCCGAAGAGACCCAGTACTTC. Amino acid sequence: CASSEGQGAEETQYF.

This sequence joins TRBV10-1 and TRBJ2-3, with 8 bases identical to TRBD2. V shed 3 bases, J shed 0 bases, and the junction held 2 bases outside the gene matches. The CDR3 runs to 15 residues. Germline V lookup: CDR1 WNHNN, CDR2 SYGVQD (reference sequence). The CDR3 nucleotides read TGCGCCAGCAGTGACTCGGGAGGGAGCACAGATACGCAGTATTTT. Encoded protein: CASSDSGGSTDTQYF.

The V call is TRBV5-3, the J call TRBJ1-3; possibly TRBD1 for D (6 bases). TRBV5-3 qualifies as an ORF whose function is uncertain. This CDR3 is built from 20 residues. With 3 bases removed from V and 1 base from J, the gap between germline ends came to 26 bases. The CDR3 is CARSSLYRDPGERSGNTIYF. The CDR3, as DNA: TGTGCCAGAAGCTCGCTATACCGGGACCCAGGGGAGAGGTCTGGAAACACCATATATTTT.

This clone was seen a single time. The chain employs TRBV7-8 and TRBJ1-5; 11 bases fit TRBD1. CDR3 length: 18 amino acids. The V segment lost 4 bases and the J segment 0 bases; nucleotides outside the gene matches: 8. Germline V gene sequence: CDR1 SGHVS, CDR2 FQNEAQ. The DNA of the CDR3 is TGTGCCAGCAGCTCAGGACAGGGGGCGTCTCATAGCAATCAGCCCCAGCATTTT. This encodes CASSSGQGASHSNQPQHF.

CDR3 nucleotide sequence: TGTGCCAGCAGTCCCCGGACAGGGGGTACCTACGAGCAGTACTTC. This sequence encodes CASSPRTGGTYEQYF. The rearrangement joins TRBV27 to TRBJ2-7; 10 nucleotides match TRBD1. Germline CDR1 reads MNHEY; CDR2 reads SMNVEV (reference sequence). The junction had 6 bases not matched to a gene; V was cut back by 5 bases and J by 2 bases. The length of the CDR3 is 15 residues.

The gene calls are TRBV5-4 and TRBJ2-7, with 9 bases matching TRBD1. Germline V gene data show CDR1 as SGHNT and CDR2 as YYREEE (reference sequence). CDR3 length equals 16 residues. The V gene end was trimmed by 0 bases and the J gene end by 3 bases; junction bases not matched to a gene: 7. The CDR3 spells CASSLGRTGAVYEQYF. CDR3 bases: TGTGCCAGCAGCTTGGGGAGGACAGGGGCAGTCTACGAGCAGTACTTC.

The V call is TRBV12-5, the J call TRBJ1-1, with D unresolved. Germline assignment: CDR1 LGHNT and CDR2 FRNRAP. The V and J ends lost 1 base and 0 bases respectively, with 3 bases between them. The CDR3 loop spans 13 amino acids. The CDR3 loop reads CASGLGLNTEAFF. In nucleotides, the CDR3 is TGTGCTAGTGGTTTGGGCCTGAACACTGAAGCTTTCTTT.

The V gene is TRBV28, the J gene TRBJ1-2; 9 nucleotides line up with TRBD1. The CDR3 covers 13 residues. The V segment lost 5 bases and the J segment 7 bases; nucleotides outside the gene matches: 5. In germline, CDR1 is MDHEN, CDR2 SYDVKM. CDR3 sequence reads: CASSRGTGSGYTF. The CDR3 DNA sequence: TGTGCCAGCAGTCGCGGGACAGGGAGTGGCTACACCTTC.

This clone was detected ten times or more. The chain has TRBV10-2 and TRBJ2-3; D perhaps matches TRBD1 (6 bases). This CDR3 has 15 residues. Between the trimmed V and J ends, which lost 3 bases and 0 bases, there was a span of 10 bases. CDR1 and CDR2 from the germline V gene are WSHSY and SAAADI. The CDR3 nucleotides are TGCGCCAGCAGTGACGGACAGATTAGCACAGATACGCAGTATTTT. This translates into CASSDGQISTDTQYF.

The chain has TRBV28 and TRBJ2-7; 11 bases fit TRBD1. Trimming took 7 bases from V and 5 from J; bases not matched to a gene: 10. This CDR3 contains 15 residues. Looked up from germline, CDR1 is MDHEN and CDR2 is SYDVKM. CDR3: CASTLIRDRGDEQYF. The CDR3 nucleotides read TGTGCCAGCACCCTGATCCGGGACAGGGGGGACGAGCAGTACTTC.